Given below is one T cell receptor (beta chain) in context. These data come from a study of cytomegalovirus exposure and HLA in healthy donors. PCR used 60 Vbeta primers and 13 Jbeta primers. Sequencing was performed with immunoSEQ multiplex PCR; in TCRdb, only in-frame clones are kept and a portion is missing. The table shows approximately 160,000 clones, with over 75% occurring only once. The germline V gene encodes CDR1 SGHDN and CDR2 FVKESK. The ends were cut back, 2 bases at V and 14 bases at J, with 17 bases in the middle. This CDR3 spans 13 amino acids. While unrecorded immune exposures were likely, the donors were nominally healthy when sampled.

The sequencing input was PBMCs. This chain uses TRBV14 with TRBJ2-3; TRBD1 might be the D (6 bases). The TCR sequence derives from a woman in her twenties or thirties in good health and CMV-seronegative. The chain's CDR3 is CASSQWPTGLLYF. CDR3 bases: TGTGCCAGCAGCCAATGGCCGACAGGACTCTTGTATTTT.